This TCR beta chain was recorded in a study of T-cell memory formation after mild COVID-19. Study-wide findings and caveats: Among clones contracting day 15 to 85, CD4/CD8 was balanced, whereas later expanders leaned CD4+.

Germline-derived CDR1 and CDR2 are GTSNPN and SVGIG (reference sequence). CDR3 length: 11 residues. The V end was cut by 3 bases, the J end by 12 bases, with 12 bases between. This clonotype was seen more than once but under ten times. Its target is not known. TCR alpha and TCR beta cDNA libraries carrying sample barcodes and UMIs came from 5'RACE with constant-segment primers. TCRdb passed the 5' RACE reads through MiXCR, listing each CDR3 protein once. The sample yields 150,000 or so distinct CDR3 sequences, 11% seen once. J is TRBJ2-1 and V is TRBV30, with D possibly being TRBD2 (6 bases). The origin of this receptor is a man younger than 30 who had mild COVID-19 (a few samples of this study predate the infection). Cell type and time point are not known. Source material: PBMCs or a T cell subset sorted from them (not recorded which). CDR3 loop: CAWSRDLLQFF. Written as DNA, the CDR3 is TGTGCCTGGAGCCGGGACTTACTGCAGTTCTTC.